This T cell receptor beta chain was identified in a study of blood T cell repertoires in COVID-19. Germline CDR1 is ENHRY and CDR2 is SYGVKD. Deletions cut 2 bases from V and 5 bases from J, with 15 bases between. The CDR3 contains 15 residues. Produced via immunoSEQ multiplex PCR; TCRdb's table is partial and in-frame only. Here the sample spans 170,000 or so clones, around four fifths being singletons. The chain combines TRBV10-3 with TRBJ1-2; D is uncertain. The source material was peripheral blood. This TCR came from a man aged 70 or older with active or convalescent COVID-19. The CDR3 DNA reads TGTGCCATCAGTGAGAGCGAAGGCGGAACGTATGGCTACACCTTC. Translation gives CAISESEGGTYGYTF.